The 9 T cell receptor gamma chains below come from one sample, sequenced in a study of γδ T cells in repeated Plasmodium falciparum infection. Flow sorting of PBMC yielded separate Vgamma9/Vdelta2+ and Vdelta2-negative gammadelta T cell populations for bulk repertoire analysis. TCRdb fed the multiplex PCR reads to CATT. Found here are roughly 27,000 gamma-chain clones, around 3% of them singletons; the top ten hold about 33%. The sequenced sample consisted of gamma-delta T cells from blood. Receptors originate from a pool of human donors (malaria-infected and uninfected, not separated).

With regard to this clone: For this DNA, TCRdb reports the protein of a much larger clone, which diverges at residue 12, most likely from a read error; the protein presented here is translated directly from the DNA. The chain has TRGV9 and TRGJP. TCRdb offers no J gene call, so here the DNA was matched to germline to obtain one. This CDR3 is 18 amino acids long. Germline V gene sequence: CDR1 GITISATS, CDR2 ISYDGTV (reference sequence). The CDR3 loop is CALWEVGSQELDKKIKVF. The DNA of the CDR3 is TGTGCCTTGTGGGAGGTGGGCTCTCAAGAGTTGGACAAAAAAATCAAGGTATTT.

This clone was seen only a few times. The protein held in TCRdb is that of a much larger clone and does not match this DNA's translation at residue 3, likely because of a read error; the protein shown is translated from the DNA. The chain links TRGV5 to TRGJ1 or TRGJ2. In the absence of a J gene in TCRdb, the DNA was matched to germline to assign it here. The V gene's germline CDR1 is VINAFY and CDR2 YDVSNSKD. The CDR3 is made up of 13 amino acids. The CDR3 nucleotides read TGTGCCCCCTGGGACAGGCAGGGGTATAAGAAACTCTTT. It specifies CAPWDRQGYKKLF.

Notes on this clone: The protein TCRdb gives is from a much larger clone and does not agree with this DNA's translation at residue 7, likely a read error; the protein shown here comes from the DNA. This sequence joins TRGV9 and TRGJP2. In the absence of a J gene in TCRdb, the DNA was matched to germline to assign it here. In germline, CDR1 is GITISATS, CDR2 ISYDGTV (reference sequence). V gave up 0 bases and J gave up 2 bases; unmatched junction bases: 18. The CDR3 consists of 20 residues. CDR3 in DNA: TGTGCCTTGTGGGAGGTGTGGGGAAGTTACATAGGGAGTAGTGATTGGATCAAGACGTTT. It translates to CALWEVWGSYIGSSDWIKTF.

The chain recombines TRGV9 with TRGJ1 or TRGJ2. The J gene, left out of TCRdb, was set here by checking the DNA against germline. V dropped 10 bases and J dropped 0; count of bases not matched to a gene: 3. The germline V gene has CDR1 GITISATS and CDR2 ISYDGTV (reference sequence). The CDR3 consists of 11 residues. CDR3 DNA: TGTGCCTTCTTGAATTATTATAAGAAACTCTTT. This gives the protein CAFLNYYKKLF.

At least ten counts were recorded for this clone. The chain recombines TRGV5 with TRGJ1 or TRGJ2. The CDR3 consists of 12 residues. Germline V gives CDR1 VINAFY, CDR2 YDVSNSKD. Trimming took 0 bases from V and 10 from J; bases not matched to a gene: 6. The CDR3 loop reads CATWDRLGKKLF. DNA of the CDR3: TGTGCCACCTGGGACAGGCTCGGGAAGAAACTCTTT.

This clone was observed a handful of times. The protein given by TCRdb reflects a much larger clone and differs at residue 8 from this DNA's translation, likely from a read error; the protein shown is the DNA's translation. V gene TRGV4 combines with J gene TRGJ1 or TRGJ2. CDR3 length equals 13 residues. Trimming removed 3 bases from V and 7 bases from J; junction bases left unmatched: 9. Germline CDR1 and CDR2: EGSTGY and YDSYTSSV. CDR3 coding DNA: TGTGCCACCTGGGATAACCCTACCTATAAGAAACTCTTT. Protein product: CATWDNPTYKKLF.

This clone is medium-sized (0.01 to 0.1%) by share. A much larger clone sits a single nucleotide away, making a read error possible. The rearrangement uses TRGV9 and TRGJ1 or TRGJ2. Germline assignment: CDR1 GITISATS and CDR2 ISYDGTV (reference sequence). The CDR3 is 14 residues long. Losses at the gene ends were 2 bases for V and 0 bases for J; bases not matched to a gene: 4. The CDR3 nucleotides read TGTGCCTTGTGGGAGGGGGTGAATTATTATAAGAAACTCTTT. It codes for CALWEGVNYYKKLF.

By its share, this clone is medium-sized. J is TRGJ1 or TRGJ2 and V is TRGV9. The V segment lost 0 bases and the J segment 5 bases; nucleotides outside the gene matches: 7. The germline CDR1 and CDR2 sequences are GITISATS and ISYDGTV (reference sequence). There are 14 residues in the CDR3. CDR3 sequence (DNA): TGTGCCTTGTGGGAGGTGTTCGACGATTATAAGAAACTCTTT. This codes for CALWEVFDDYKKLF.

In regard to this clone: The protein TCRdb gives is from a much larger clone and does not agree with this DNA's translation at residue 9, likely a read error; the protein shown here comes from the DNA. The rearrangement joins TRGV3 to TRGJ1 or TRGJ2. The J gene, absent from TCRdb, was called here by matching the DNA to germline. Per germline, CDR1 VTNTFY and CDR2 YDVSTARD (reference sequence). CDR3 length equals 15 residues. V lost 2 bases and J lost 5; bases outside the gene matches: 12. CDR3 sequence reads: CATWDKPTKDYKKLF. The CDR3 DNA sequence: TGTGCCACCTGGGACAAGCCCACCAAGGATTATAAGAAACTCTTT.